This T cell receptor beta chain was observed in a study of cytomegalovirus exposure and HLA in healthy donors. V was pared by 6 bases and J by 5 bases, with 14 bases of the junction left unmatched. The CDR3 runs 16 residues. From germline, CDR1 is MDHEN and CDR2 SYDVKM. Study-wide results and limits: According to a subsequent analysis, TCR clusters from the first cohort were inclined to appear together in the 120 validation repertoires. The listing of 150 to 200 TCR beta chains classed them as cytomegalovirus-associated.

Details on this clone: Its target is unknown.

The donors were part of the validation cohort, which consisted of over a hundred subjects and was separate from the first cohort of under 850 subjects. Clones were sequenced by immunoSEQ multiplex PCR, and TCRdb holds only the in-frame ones, with some missing. The sample holds over 200,000 clones, around 90% seen once. The sample was PBMCs. The V and J genes are TRBV28 and TRBJ2-5, with 8 bases lining up with TRBD2. The sequence derives from a woman aged 18-29 years in good health and CMV-seronegative. CDR3 sequence (DNA): TGTGCCAGCAGCTACGGGGTGGGACTAGTCAGGGAGACCCAGTACTTC. As protein: CASSYGVGLVRETQYF.